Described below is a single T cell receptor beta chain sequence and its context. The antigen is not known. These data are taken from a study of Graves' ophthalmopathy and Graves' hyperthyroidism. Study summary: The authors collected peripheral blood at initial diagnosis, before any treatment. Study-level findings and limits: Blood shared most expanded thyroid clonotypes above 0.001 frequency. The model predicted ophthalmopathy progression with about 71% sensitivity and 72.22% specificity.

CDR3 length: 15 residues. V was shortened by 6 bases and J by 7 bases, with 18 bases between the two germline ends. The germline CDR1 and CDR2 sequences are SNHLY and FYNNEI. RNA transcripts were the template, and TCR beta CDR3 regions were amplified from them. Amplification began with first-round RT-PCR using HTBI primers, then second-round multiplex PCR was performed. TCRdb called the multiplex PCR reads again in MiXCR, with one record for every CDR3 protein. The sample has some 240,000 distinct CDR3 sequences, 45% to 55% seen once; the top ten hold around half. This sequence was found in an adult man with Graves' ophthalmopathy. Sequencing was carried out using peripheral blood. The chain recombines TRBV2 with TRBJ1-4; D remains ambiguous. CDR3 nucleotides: TGTGCCAGCAGACGTGGCAGGCCGAACACTGAAAAACTGTTTTTT. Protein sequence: CASRRGRPNTEKLFF.